Each of the 19 T cell receptor beta chains below was sequenced from the same sample in a study of T cell repertoires in aging, cancer and after chemotherapy. Amplification of TCR beta used genomic DNA extracted from peripheral blood. Multiplex touch-down PCR with TRB-A/B primers amplified rearranged V-D-J TRB sequences. MiXCR, applied by TCRdb to the multiplex PCR reads, yields one record per CDR3 protein. In the table there are around 730 distinct CDR3 sequences, less than 25% of which are singletons. Sequencing input: blood. These receptor sequences come from a human donor with a solid tumor.

This clonotype is large by share. The chain employs TRBV7-9 and TRBJ2-7, with 12 bases lining up with TRBD2. Unmatched junction bases numbered 11, after V lost 5 bases and J lost 0 bases. The germline V gene has CDR1 SEHNR and CDR2 FQNEAQ (reference sequence). This CDR3 has 18 amino acids. CDR3 amino acids: CASSARTSTSGGSYEQYF. The DNA of the CDR3 is TGTGCCAGCAGCGCCAGGACCTCGACTAGCGGGGGCTCCTACGAGCAGTACTTC.

In its sample, this clonotype was seen a few times. The chain uses TRBV18 and TRBJ1-1, with D hard to call. This CDR3 has 16 residues. The V gene's germline CDR1 is KGHSH and CDR2 LQKENI. Trimming took 4 bases from V and 0 from J, leaving 15 bases between them. Written as DNA, the CDR3 is TGTGCCAGCTCACTCGGTTCAGCTCTGATGAACACTGAAGCTTTCTTT. Translation: CASSLGSALMNTEAFF.

The table lists this clonotype with a few counts. The rearrangement joins TRBV5-1 to TRBJ2-7; TRBD1 is a possible D gene (6 bases). Trimming removed 5 bases from V and 3 bases from J, with 15 bases in between. CDR1 is SGHRS and CDR2 is YFSETQ in the germline V gene. The CDR3 length is 14 residues. In DNA form, the CDR3 reads TGCGCCAGCAGGCCTACAGGGAGTTTCTACGAGCAGTACTTC. As protein: CASRPTGSFYEQYF.

This clonotype is large in the sample. V usage is TRBV20-1 and J usage is TRBJ2-7; D is ambiguous. Germline assignment: CDR1 DFQATT and CDR2 SNEGSKA (reference sequence). CDR3 size: 12 residues. Deletions cut 5 bases from V and 4 bases from J, with 12 bases between. DNA for the CDR3: TGCAGTGCTGATCTACTAAAGTACGAGCAGTACTTC. Its translation: CSADLLKYEQYF.

The gene calls are TRBV12-3 or TRBV12-4 and TRBJ1-3; D ambiguous. The CDR3 extends over 14 amino acids. The V end lost 3 bases, the J end lost 0 bases, and 6 bases lay between the germline ends. CDR3 DNA: TGTGCCAGCAGTTTCGGGGTCTCTGGAAACACCATATATTTT. It translates to CASSFGVSGNTIYF.

The chain carries TRBV7-2 and TRBJ2-3; 11 nucleotides align to TRBD2. The V segment lost 0 bases and the J segment 4 bases; nucleotides outside the gene matches: 9. Looked up from germline, CDR1 is SGHTA and CDR2 is FQGNSA. This CDR3 contains 18 residues. The CDR3 DNA reads TGTGCCAGCAGCTTAGCGGCCTTAGCGGGGGGGCGGGCAGATACGCAGTATTTT. The encoded protein is CASSLAALAGGRADTQYF.

This clonotype showed up just once. A read error is possible here, since a much larger clone lies one base away. The chain joins TRBV5-6 to TRBJ2-7, with TRBD1 matching 7 bases. V was clipped by 5 bases and J by 0 bases; unmatched bases: 8. Germline V gene lookup returns CDR1 SGHDT and CDR2 YYEEEE. The CDR3 contains 15 residues. CDR3 protein: CASSLDRSCSYEQYF. As DNA, the CDR3 is TGTGCCAGCAGTCTGGACAGGTCTTGCTCCTACGAGCAGTACTTC.

This clonotype is termed large. This chain joins TRBV30 and TRBJ2-7, with D perhaps being TRBD1 or TRBD2 (5 bases each). V lost 3 bases, J lost 3 bases, and 12 bases lay in between. Germline assignment: CDR1 GTSNPN and CDR2 SVGIG (reference sequence). This CDR3 has 13 residues. The DNA of the CDR3 is TGTGCCTGGAGCCGGGACGAGGGCTACGAGCAGTACTTC. This encodes CAWSRDEGYEQYF. Full variable domain (missing parts from reference TRBV30 and TRBJ2-7): SQTIHQWPATLVQPVGSPLSLECTVEGTSNPNLYWYRQAAGRGLQLLFYSVGIGQISSEVPQNLSASRPQDRQFILSSKKLLLSDSGFYLCAWSRDEGYEQYFGPGTRLTVT.

Within the sample, this clonotype is large. V gene TRBV7-9 combines with J gene TRBJ1-1; D gene ambiguous. The germline gives CDR1 SEHNR, CDR2 FQNEAQ (reference sequence). This CDR3 region has 14 residues. The V and J ends lost 5 bases and 10 bases respectively, with 20 bases between them. CDR3 DNA sequence: TGTGCCAGCAGCCCCGGGTCCAAGGGAAAGGGAGCTTTCTTT. Encoded protein: CASSPGSKGKGAFF. The full variable domain, with the rest looked up from reference TRBV7-9 and TRBJ1-1, is DTGVSQNPRHKITKRGQNVTFRCDPISEHNRLYWYRQTLGQGPEFLTYFQNEAQLEKSRLLSDRFSAERPKGSFSTLEIQRTEQGDSAMYLCASSPGSKGKGAFFGQGTRLTVV.

Relative to its sample, this clonotype is large. This chain joins TRBV5-6 and TRBJ1-1; maybe TRBD1 (5 bases). V shed 1 base and J shed 11 bases, with 15 bases lying between them. CDR1 is SGHDT and CDR2 is YYEEEE in the germline V gene. The CDR3 is 13 amino acids. Here the CDR3 reads CASSLSPPGEAFF. As DNA, the CDR3 is TGTGCCAGCAGCTTGTCTCCACCGGGGGAGGCTTTCTTT.

This clonotype ranks as large. The chain couples TRBV15 to TRBJ1-6; D is undetermined. Germline CDR1 reads LNHNV; CDR2 reads YYDKDF (reference sequence). The CDR3 spans 13 residues. The V end was cut by 1 base, the J end by 8 bases, with 6 bases between. The CDR3 protein is CATSRGPDSPLHF. The CDR3 DNA follows: TGTGCCACCAGCAGAGGTCCGGATTCACCCCTCCACTTT.

The genes are TRBV7-2 and TRBJ2-4; 9 bases align to TRBD2. CDR1 is SGHTA and CDR2 is FQGNSA in the germline V gene. This CDR3 comprises 16 residues. V dropped 5 bases and J dropped 2; count of bases not matched to a gene: 7. CDR3 nucleotides: TGTGCCAGCAGCCAGAGCGGGGGGCCACCCAAAAACATTCAGTACTTC. Translation gives CASSQSGGPPKNIQYF.

By frequency in the sample, this clonotype is medium-sized. Written as DNA, the CDR3 is TGTGCCAGCAGCTTAAGTATCGCCAGCTCCTATGGCTACACCTTC. Its translation: CASSLSIASSYGYTF. The rearrangement links TRBV11-2 to TRBJ1-2; D not resolved. With 2 bases removed from V and 4 bases from J, the gap between germline ends came to 14 bases. This CDR3 has 15 residues. CDR1 is SGHAT and CDR2 is FQNNGV in the germline V gene.

This rearrangement joins TRBV4-1 to TRBJ2-6; TRBD2 aligns across 8 bases. CDR3 length equals 17 residues. The germline V gene has CDR1 MGHRA and CDR2 YSYEKL. The ends lost 1 base at V and 4 bases at J; junction bases unmatched: 6. DNA of the CDR3: TGCGCCAGCAGCCAAGCAGCGGGGGTGGGGGGGGCCAACGTCCTGACTTTC. This gives the protein CASSQAAGVGGANVLTF.

For this clonotype: In this CDR3 the conserved last residue, phenylalanine or tryptophan, is missing, so a read error is likely. It is unclear where the CDR3 begins or ends on the DNA, so no DNA is shown, and the CDR3 is as TCRdb lists it. The genes are TRBV29-1 and TRBJ1-3. Per the germline V gene, CDR1 is SQVTM and CDR2 is ANQGSEA. A total of 17 residues make up the CDR3, ends included. The CDR3 reads CSGELWRKRRGGEKGKS.

The J gene is TRBJ2-1, the V gene TRBV6-5; TRBD2 aligns across 12 bases. J gave up 10 bases and V 6 bases, and 10 bases lay outside the gene matches. The CDR3 loop spans 15 amino acids. Germline CDR1 MNHEY, CDR2 SVGAGI. For the CDR3, the DNA is TGTGCCAGCAGCCCCCCTAGCGGGGGGGTGGGGGAGCAGTTCTTC. It yields the protein CASSPPSGGVGEQFF.

The J gene is TRBJ2-1, the V gene TRBV7-2; 7 nucleotides match TRBD2. This CDR3 contains 16 residues. The ends lost 3 bases at V and 5 bases at J; junction bases unmatched: 10. Germline V lookup: CDR1 SGHTA, CDR2 FQGNSA. The DNA of the CDR3 is TGTGCCAGCAGCTTCCAAGGGGCGGGGGTGAACAATGAGCAGTTCTTC. Residues: CASSFQGAGVNNEQFF.

In its sample, this clonotype ranks as large. This sequence joins TRBV7-2 and TRBJ2-6; D possibly matches TRBD1 or TRBD2 (5 bases each). CDR1 and CDR2 (germline): SGHTA, FQGNSA. CDR3 length: 20 amino acids. The V end lost 5 bases, the J end lost 0 bases, and 23 bases lay between the germline ends. The CDR3: CASSNGDHGTAGSGANVLTF. The CDR3 bases are TGTGCCAGCAGCAACGGCGATCACGGGACGGCGGGCTCTGGGGCCAACGTCCTGACTTTC.

This clonotype is judged hyperexpanded. CDR3 in amino acids: CASSQGTGADEQFF. The DNA for the CDR3 is TGTGCCAGCAGCCAAGGGACAGGGGCAGATGAGCAGTTCTTC. The J gene is TRBJ2-1, the V gene TRBV4-2, with 9 bases fitting TRBD1. Per germline, CDR1 LGHNA and CDR2 YNFKEQ. The V gene end was trimmed by 1 base and the J gene end by 8 bases; junction bases not matched to a gene: 3. The CDR3 runs 14 residues.